The clone carrying this T cell receptor beta chain was counted at least ten times. V lost 1 base to trimming and J lost 5 bases; unmatched junction nucleotides: 7. The CDR3 is 16 residues long. The germline V gene has CDR1 MGHRA and CDR2 YSYEKL. The source of the sample is a study of T cells in Graves' hyperthyroidism and ophthalmopathy. It was RNA transcripts that yielded the amplified TCR beta CDR3 regions. The study used the HTBI primer set for a first-round RT-PCR of the TCR CDR3. TCRdb reprocessed the multiplex PCR reads via MiXCR and lists one record per CDR3 protein. The profile shows roughly 500,000 distinct CDR3 sequences, roughly 50% of them singletons.

The chain is built from TRBV4-1 and TRBJ2-7; 11 bases line up with TRBD1. Sequencing was performed on peripheral blood or thyroid tissue (not recorded which). The receptor was derived from an adult woman with Graves' disease, either hyperthyroidism or ophthalmopathy (not recorded which). The CDR3 sequence: CASSQGRGQGVHEQYF. The CDR3 coding sequence is TGCGCCAGCAGCCAAGGTAGGGGACAGGGGGTCCACGAGCAGTACTTC.